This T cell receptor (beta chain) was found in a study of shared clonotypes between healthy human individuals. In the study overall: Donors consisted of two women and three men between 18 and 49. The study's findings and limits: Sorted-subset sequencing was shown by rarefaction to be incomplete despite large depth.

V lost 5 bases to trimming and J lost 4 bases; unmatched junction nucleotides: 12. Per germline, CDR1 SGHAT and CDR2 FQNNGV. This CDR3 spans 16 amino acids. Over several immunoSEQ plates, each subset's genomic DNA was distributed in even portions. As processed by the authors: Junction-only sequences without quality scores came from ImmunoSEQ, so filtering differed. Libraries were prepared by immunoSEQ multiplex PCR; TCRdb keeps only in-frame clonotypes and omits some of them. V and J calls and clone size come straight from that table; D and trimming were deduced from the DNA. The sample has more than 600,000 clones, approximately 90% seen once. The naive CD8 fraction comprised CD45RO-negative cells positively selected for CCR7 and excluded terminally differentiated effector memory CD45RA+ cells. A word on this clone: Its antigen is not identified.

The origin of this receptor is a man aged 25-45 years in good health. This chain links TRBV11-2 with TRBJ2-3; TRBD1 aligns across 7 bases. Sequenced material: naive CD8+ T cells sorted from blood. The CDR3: CASSNRGRIEADTQYF. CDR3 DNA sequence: TGTGCCAGCAGCAACAGGGGCAGGATAGAGGCAGATACGCAGTATTTT.